A selection of T cell receptor beta chains follows, all from one sample in a study of T cells in Graves' hyperthyroidism and ophthalmopathy. Each CDR3 protein gets one entry after TCRdb re-called the multiplex PCR reads with MiXCR. This sample has a few hundred thousand distinct CDR3 sequences; 15% to 20% occur once, and the top ten carry around 50%. Material: blood. These receptor sequences come from a woman aged 45-59 years with Graves' hyperthyroidism. The CDR3 runs from the conserved cysteine through the conserved F or W. Each record gives: D gene, V gene, CDR3 length, clone size, J gene, CDR3 protein, CDR3 DNA. The D gene is left open where the match is weak. Some rows have no size entry. The others give once, few or many, or a class for an expanded clone.

D gene: NA; V gene: TRBV12-3/TRBV12-4; CDR3 length: 13; clone size: many; J gene: TRBJ2-1; CDR3 protein: CASSPPSVNEQFF; CDR3 DNA: TGTGCCAGCAGCCCGCCTAGCGTCAATGAGCAGTTCTTC
D gene: NA; V gene: TRBV5-1; CDR3 length: 15; clone size: few; J gene: TRBJ1-2; CDR3 protein: CASSLAGTAYYGYTF; CDR3 DNA: TGCGCCAGCAGCTTGGCCGGGACGGCTTACTATGGCTACACCTTC
D gene: NA; V gene: TRBV9; CDR3 length: 14; clone size: NA; J gene: TRBJ1-3; CDR3 protein: CASSAPLSGNTIYF; CDR3 DNA: TGTGCCAGCAGCGCCCCACTCTCTGGAAACACCATATATTTT
D gene: NA; V gene: TRBV2; CDR3 length: 13; clone size: many; J gene: TRBJ1-1; CDR3 protein: CASSEKSYTEAFF; CDR3 DNA: TGTGCCAGCAGTGAGAAGTCGTACACTGAAGCTTTCTTT
D gene: NA; V gene: TRBV25-1; CDR3 length: 11; clone size: NA; J gene: TRBJ1-2; CDR3 protein: CASLGGNGYTF; CDR3 DNA: TGTGCCAGCTTAGGGGGGAATGGCTACACCTTC
D gene: TRBD1; V gene: TRBV5-1; CDR3 length: 15; clone size: few; J gene: TRBJ1-5; CDR3 protein: CASSFLPGQNQPQHF; CDR3 DNA: TGCGCCAGCAGCTTCTTGCCGGGACAGAATCAGCCCCAGCATTTT
D gene: NA; V gene: TRBV29-1; CDR3 length: 15; clone size: NA; J gene: TRBJ1-2; CDR3 protein: CSTTNRDTDFYGYTF; CDR3 DNA: TGCAGCACGACAAACCGGGACACCGATTTCTATGGCTACACCTTC
D gene: TRBD2; V gene: TRBV2; CDR3 length: 15; clone size: few; J gene: TRBJ2-7; CDR3 protein: CASNPRPGGSHEQYF; CDR3 DNA: TGTGCCAGCAACCCCAGACCGGGAGGCTCCCACGAGCAGTACTTC
D gene: NA; V gene: TRBV5-1; CDR3 length: 14; clone size: NA; J gene: TRBJ2-2; CDR3 protein: CASSLDGSTGELFF; CDR3 DNA: TGCGCCAGCAGCTTGGATGGCAGTACCGGGGAGCTGTTTTTT
D gene: NA; V gene: TRBV28; CDR3 length: 13; clone size: few; J gene: TRBJ1-4; CDR3 protein: CASSDAWGEKLFF; CDR3 DNA: TGTGCCAGCAGTGACGCGTGGGGTGAAAAACTGTTTTTT
D gene: NA; V gene: TRBV18; CDR3 length: 13; clone size: many; J gene: TRBJ1-1; CDR3 protein: CASSEGQNTEAFF; CDR3 DNA: TGTGCCAGCTCGGAGGGACAGAACACTGAAGCTTTCTTT
D gene: NA; V gene: TRBV7-3; CDR3 length: 14; clone size: few; J gene: TRBJ1-1; CDR3 protein: CASSLGGWNTEAFF; CDR3 DNA: TGTGCCAGCAGTTTGGGTGGGTGGAACACTGAAGCTTTCTTT
D gene: TRBD1; V gene: TRBV7-9; CDR3 length: 11; clone size: few; J gene: TRBJ2-3; CDR3 protein: CASQGADTQYF; CDR3 DNA: TGTGCCAGCCAGGGGGCAGATACGCAGTATTTT